A single sample is the source of the 32 T cell receptor beta chains below, sequenced in a study of cytomegalovirus exposure and HLA in healthy donors. The protocol was immunoSEQ multiplex PCR, while the TCRdb copy is restricted to in-frame clones and leaves out a portion. Of about 68,000 clones in the sample, around 97% are singletons; the top ten hold under 2.5%. Input material: PBMCs. Every receptor here comes from a man younger than 35 in good health and CMV-seronegative.

The count of this clone is one. This chain links TRBV19 with TRBJ1-1; D gene unclear. The germline gives CDR1 LNHDA, CDR2 SQIVND (reference sequence). The CDR3 consists of 15 residues. Trimming cost V 2 bases and J 3 bases, with 13 bases left between them. The CDR3 protein is CASSIMGGADTEAFF. The CDR3 DNA reads TGTGCCAGTAGTATAATGGGAGGTGCAGACACTGAAGCTTTCTTT.

The chain couples TRBV19 to TRBJ1-3; no clear D. Germline V CDR1 and CDR2: LNHDA, SQIVND (reference sequence). Trimming took 1 base from V and 4 from J, leaving 11 bases between them. The length of the CDR3 is 15 residues. The CDR3 region has the DNA TGTGCCAGTAGTATAGCAATAACAGAAGGAAACACCATATATTTT. Amino acids: CASSIAITEGNTIYF.

The chain employs TRBV9 and TRBJ1-1; maybe TRBD1 (6 bases). V was shortened by 0 bases and J by 4 bases, with 13 bases between the two germline ends. The V gene's germline CDR1 is SGDLS and CDR2 YYNGEE. The CDR3 has 15 residues. The CDR3 here is CASSVGGGSGTEAFF. CDR3 nucleotides: TGTGCCAGCAGCGTAGGAGGGGGAAGCGGCACTGAAGCTTTCTTT.

A single count supports this clone. The V and J genes are TRBV7-9 and TRBJ1-1; D remains unclear. Trimming left V 1 base short and J 7 bases short, with 7 bases between. CDR1 is SEHNR, CDR2 FQNEAQ, per germline (reference sequence). This CDR3 region has 12 residues. CDR3 in DNA: TGTGCCAGCAGCTTAGATCTCCTTGAAGCTTTCTTT. Protein: CASSLDLLEAFF.

The chain has TRBV5-1 and TRBJ1-1; 7 nucleotides agree with TRBD1. The CDR3 extends over 14 amino acids. Germline CDR1 reads SGHRS; CDR2 reads YFSETQ. The trim removed 4 bases at V and 0 bases at J, leaving 3 bases unmatched. The DNA of the CDR3 is TGCGCCAGCAGCCGGGGACAGCTGAACACTGAAGCTTTCTTT. It yields the protein CASSRGQLNTEAFF.

This clone was seen only once. This rearrangement joins TRBV4-2 to TRBJ2-2, with a weak D call TRBD1 (5 bases). Germline V CDR1 and CDR2: LGHNA, YNFKEQ. The CDR3 loop spans 15 amino acids. V was cut by 1 base and J by 0 bases, with 6 bases left in between. The CDR3 nucleotides read TGTGCCAGCAGCCAAGGACAGACGAACACCGGGGAGCTGTTTTTT. It translates to CASSQGQTNTGELFF.

The chain has TRBV10-3 and TRBJ1-2; 9 nucleotides agree with TRBD1. Germline assignment: CDR1 ENHRY and CDR2 SYGVKD. Trimming at V came to 0 bases and at J to 6 bases, leaving 11 bases not matched to a gene. The CDR3 totals 17 residues. CDR3 DNA: TGTGCCATCAGTGAGTCGTTTGGACAGGGGCCCCGGAATGGCTACACCTTC. This translates into CAISESFGQGPRNGYTF.

This clone was picked up one time. The chain has TRBV5-4 and TRBJ1-1; D may be TRBD1 (5 bases). Germline V CDR1 and CDR2: SGHNT, YYREEE (reference sequence). V was pared by 5 bases and J by 8 bases, with 13 bases between. The CDR3 totals 12 residues. This CDR3 reads CASSYGRGEAFF. The CDR3 DNA reads TGTGCCAGCAGTTATGGACGGGGGGAAGCTTTCTTT.

The J gene is TRBJ2-3, the V gene TRBV6-5; 7 nucleotides line up with TRBD1. Germline CDR1 MNHEY, CDR2 SVGAGI. V lost 4 bases to trimming and J lost 0 bases; unmatched junction nucleotides: 7. CDR3 length: 16 amino acids. CDR3 sequence reads: CASSLGQSLSTDTQYF. In DNA form, the CDR3 reads TGTGCCAGCAGTTTGGGACAGTCATTAAGCACAGATACGCAGTATTTT.

The chain is built from TRBV19 and TRBJ1-1, with 7 bases that match TRBD1. Germline values: CDR1 LNHDA, CDR2 SQIVND (reference sequence). CDR3 length: 15 amino acids. Trimming cost V 1 base and J 3 bases; bases outside gene matches: 5. The CDR3 region has the DNA TGTGCCAGTAGTATAGGGACAGGCGGGGACACTGAAGCTTTCTTT. Translation gives CASSIGTGGDTEAFF.

The rearrangement joins TRBV11-3 to TRBJ2-1, with D possibly being TRBD2 (5 bases). The CDR3 spans 17 residues. The germline V and J ends were trimmed by 0 bases and 0 bases, with 12 bases remaining between them. Germline CDR1 is SGHNT and CDR2 is YENEEA. The CDR3 DNA reads TGTGCCAGCAGCTTAGATCTGCCTAGCAGCTCCTACAATGAGCAGTTCTTC. Protein product: CASSLDLPSSSYNEQFF.

The rearrangement joins TRBV5-1 to TRBJ1-2, with D perhaps TRBD1 (5 bases). The V end was cut by 4 bases, the J end by 7 bases, with 14 bases between. The CDR3 sequence is 13 residues long. In germline, CDR1 is SGHRS, CDR2 YFSETQ. CDR3 residues: CASSGDRGGGYTF. The CDR3 region has the DNA TGCGCCAGCAGCGGAGATAGGGGAGGTGGCTACACCTTC.

The genes are TRBV19 and TRBJ2-5, with 7 bases fitting TRBD1. Germline values: CDR1 LNHDA, CDR2 SQIVND (reference sequence). This CDR3 has 15 residues. J lost 5 bases, V lost 3 bases, and 9 bases had no gene match. This CDR3 is CASSIALGGLETQYF. CDR3 bases: TGTGCCAGTAGTATCGCTCTAGGGGGCCTGGAGACCCAGTACTTC.

This chain connects TRBV7-9 to TRBJ2-2; a possible D gene is TRBD2 (6 bases). The germline V and J ends were trimmed by 0 bases and 4 bases, with 18 bases remaining between them. In germline, CDR1 is SEHNR, CDR2 FQNEAQ (reference sequence). The CDR3 contains 18 residues. The CDR3 is CASSLAIGGGGLTGELFF. CDR3 sequence (DNA): TGTGCCAGCAGCTTAGCGATCGGGGGAGGAGGTCTCACCGGGGAGCTGTTTTTT.

This chain links TRBV7-2 with TRBJ2-5, with D hard to call. The germline V gene encodes CDR1 SGHTA and CDR2 FQGNSA. The V end was cut by 6 bases, the J end by 2 bases, with 4 bases between. The CDR3 has 11 amino acids. The CDR3: CASRQQETQYF. In DNA, the CDR3 is TGTGCCAGCAGACAGCAAGAGACCCAGTACTTC.

The rearrangement joins TRBV30 to TRBJ2-5; D unclear. V was trimmed by 3 bases and J by 4 bases, leaving 9 bases between them. In germline, CDR1 is GTSNPN, CDR2 SVGIG (reference sequence). The CDR3 length is 12 residues. In nucleotides, the CDR3 is TGTGCCTGGAGCCGGTTCCCAGAGACCCAGTACTTC. It translates to CAWSRFPETQYF.

The chain combines TRBV11-3 with TRBJ2-3; 11 bases align to TRBD1. Germline V gives CDR1 SGHNT, CDR2 YENEEA. The V segment lost 5 bases and the J segment 4 bases; nucleotides outside the gene matches: 5. The CDR3 spans 15 residues. CDR3 sequence: CASSPGTGGADTQYF. The CDR3 coding sequence is TGTGCCAGCAGCCCTGGGACAGGGGGAGCAGATACGCAGTATTTT. Full variable domain (remainder filled in from reference TRBV11-3 and TRBJ2-3): EAGVVQSPRYKIIEKKQPVAFWCNPISGHNTLYWYLQNLGQGPELLIRYENEEAVDDSQLPKDRFSAERLKGVDSTLKIQPAELGDSAVYLCASSPGTGGADTQYFGPGTRLTVL.

V usage is TRBV19 and J usage is TRBJ2-7; 10 nucleotides match TRBD2. Germline lookup yields CDR1 LNHDA and CDR2 SQIVND (reference sequence). V lost 5 bases and J lost 2; bases outside the gene matches: 6. This CDR3 has 15 residues. The CDR3 loop reads CASSPGTSVPYEQYF. The CDR3 DNA is TGTGCCAGTAGTCCCGGGACTAGCGTCCCCTACGAGCAGTACTTC.

The rearrangement joins TRBV29-1 to TRBJ2-5, with D perhaps matching TRBD2 (5 bases). Trimming removed 0 bases from V and 5 bases from J, with 13 bases in between. Germline assignment: CDR1 SQVTM and CDR2 ANQGSEA. This CDR3 contains 14 residues. The CDR3 nucleotides read TGCAGCGTTGAAGATCGAAGTGCGGGCGAGACCCAGTACTTC. It codes for CSVEDRSAGETQYF.

The chain uses TRBV5-4 and TRBJ2-2; D remains ambiguous. V was pared by 4 bases and J by 8 bases, with 9 bases between. The CDR3 consists of 12 residues. CDR1 and CDR2 (germline): SGHNT, YYREEE (reference sequence). The CDR3 DNA follows: TGTGCCAGCAGCCTTTTCGGGGGGGAGCTGTTTTTT. Translating it yields CASSLFGGELFF.

This clone has a single count. The gene calls are TRBV29-1 and TRBJ2-7, with D possibly matching TRBD1 (6 bases). CDR1 and CDR2 from the germline V gene are SQVTM and ANQGSEA. With 7 bases removed from V and 9 bases from J, the gap between germline ends came to 22 bases. The CDR3 sequence is 13 residues long. This CDR3 reads CSAQGGEENGQYF. CDR3 sequence (DNA): TGCAGCGCTCAAGGGGGAGAGGAGAATGGGCAGTACTTC.

V and J are TRBV19 and TRBJ1-2; D may be TRBD1 (6 bases). Trimming shortened V by 5 bases and J by 0 bases, and 13 bases separated the two germline ends. CDR1 and CDR2 (germline): LNHDA, SQIVND (reference sequence). The CDR3 contains 15 residues. CDR3: CASSLGAGANYGYTF. DNA for the CDR3: TGTGCCAGTAGTTTGGGGGCTGGGGCTAACTATGGCTACACCTTC.

V usage is TRBV6-9 and J usage is TRBJ2-5; 11 nucleotides line up with TRBD2. CDR1 and CDR2 from the germline V gene are MNHGY and SVAAGI. This CDR3 contains 16 residues. Trimming removed 4 bases from V and 4 bases from J; junction bases left unmatched: 8. The CDR3 sequence: CASSSRLAGKVETQYF. The DNA for the CDR3 is TGTGCCAGCAGTTCACGACTAGCGGGAAAAGTAGAGACCCAGTACTTC.

The gene calls are TRBV19 and TRBJ1-6, with 8 bases fitting TRBD1. From germline, CDR1 is LNHDA and CDR2 SQIVND (reference sequence). This CDR3 spans 16 amino acids. Trimming removed 3 bases from V and 9 bases from J; junction bases left unmatched: 10. In DNA, the CDR3 is TGTGCCAGTAGTATTATCATGGACAGGGTCGGTTCACCCCTCCACTTT. This encodes CASSIIMDRVGSPLHF.

V gene TRBV4-1 combines with J gene TRBJ1-1; D possibly corresponds to TRBD1 (6 bases). The germline CDR1 and CDR2 sequences are MGHRA and YSYEKL. CDR3 length: 16 residues. Trimming took off 3 bases at V and 0 bases at J, with 14 bases between the two ends. The CDR3 DNA sequence: TGCGCCAGCAGCCATATTCGTAGGGGGATGAACACTGAAGCTTTCTTT. Protein sequence: CASSHIRRGMNTEAFF.

V usage is TRBV28 and J usage is TRBJ1-1; D unclear. CDR1 is MDHEN and CDR2 is SYDVKM in the germline V gene. The V end was cut by 3 bases, the J end by 1 base, with 9 bases between. This CDR3 spans 14 amino acids. CDR3 in DNA: TGTGCCAGCAGTTTCCTACGACAGAACACTGAAGCTTTCTTT. Translated, it gives CASSFLRQNTEAFF. The entire variable domain, with the rest obtained from reference TRBV28 and TRBJ1-1, is as follows: DVKVTQSSRYLVKRTGEKVFLECVQDMDHENMFWYRQDPGLGLRLIYFSYDVKMKEKGDIPEGYSVSREKKERFSLILESASTNQTSMYLCASSFLRQNTEAFFGQGTRLTVV.

This chain uses TRBV9 with TRBJ1-2; 7 nucleotides line up with TRBD1. Germline loops: CDR1 SGDLS, CDR2 YYNGEE. V dropped 0 bases and J dropped 0; count of bases not matched to a gene: 2. This CDR3 region has 15 residues. The CDR3: CASSVADRANYGYTF. CDR3 coding DNA: TGTGCCAGCAGCGTAGCCGACAGGGCTAACTATGGCTACACCTTC.

The chain is built from TRBV7-9 and TRBJ1-1; no reliable D call. This CDR3 region has 10 residues. The V gene's germline CDR1 is SEHNR and CDR2 FQNEAQ (reference sequence). CDR3 loop: CVTGNTEAFF. The CDR3 bases are TGTGTGACGGGGAACACTGAAGCTTTCTTT.

This sequence joins TRBV2 and TRBJ1-4; D gene unclear. CDR1 is SNHLY, CDR2 FYNNEI, per germline. V was cut by 5 bases and J by 0 bases, with 7 bases left in between. The CDR3 loop spans 14 amino acids. The CDR3 DNA follows: TGTGCCAGCAGTCGAACTACAACTAATGAAAAACTGTTTTTT. It codes for CASSRTTTNEKLFF.

The genes are TRBV25-1 and TRBJ2-4; D remains ambiguous. The CDR3 has 13 amino acids. Trimming stripped 6 bases from V and 1 base from J, with 7 bases between. Per germline, CDR1 MGHDK and CDR2 SYGVNS. CDR3 residues: CASSAGAKNIQYF. In DNA, the CDR3 is TGTGCCAGCAGCGCCGGGGCCAAAAACATTCAGTACTTC.

The CDR3, as DNA: TGTGCCAGCAGTTACTCAGCTCCCGTAGAAGCTTTCTTT. Translated: CASSYSAPVEAFF. V gene TRBV6-6 combines with J gene TRBJ1-1; D is ambiguous. The CDR3 sequence is 13 residues long. The ends were cut back, 0 bases at V and 8 bases at J, with 10 bases in the middle. CDR1 MNHNY and CDR2 SVGAGI come from the germline V gene (reference sequence).

This chain uses TRBV5-8 with TRBJ2-7; D might be TRBD2 (6 bases). The CDR3 extends over 14 amino acids. The germline V gene has CDR1 SGHTS and CDR2 YDEGEE. The V end lost 4 bases, the J end lost 2 bases, and 13 bases lay between the germline ends. CDR3 bases: TGTGCCAGCAGCCAGGAGGGGAACCCCTACGAGCAGTACTTC. It encodes CASSQEGNPYEQYF. Full variable domain (remainder filled in from reference TRBV5-8 and TRBJ2-7): EAGVTQSPTHLIKTRGQQATLRCSPISGHTSVYWYQQALGLGLQFLLWYDEGEERNRGNFPPRFSGRQFPNYSSELNVNALELEDSALYLCASSQEGNPYEQYFGPGTRLTVT.